This T cell receptor (beta chain) was obtained from a study of spatial heterogeneity in lung cancer. Whole-study context: Detection consistently captured more beta-chain sequences than alpha-chain sequences. Study-level points and caveats: Blood carried ubiquitous expanded tumor TCRs more at resection than follow-up.

A distinct unique molecular identifier was carried by each TCR cDNA molecule. One entry per CDR3 protein results from TCRdb running MiXCR on the 5' RACE reads. The sample lists tens of thousands of distinct CDR3 sequences; approximately 12% were seen once. Only a few counts were recorded for this clonotype. What it binds is unknown. Described time point: sample taken at primary tumor resection. Sequencing was performed on whole RNA extracted from tumor and nontumor lung tissue, or from frozen PBMC, and the material was left unsorted. Patients with untreated early-stage non-small cell lung cancer, numbering approximately 79, were the donors. The CDR3 is 12 amino acids. Germline CDR1 and CDR2: SQVTM and ANQGSEA. V dropped 7 bases and J dropped 1 base, with 10 bases sitting between them.

Sequenced material: PBMCs, taken at surgery. The chain combines TRBV29-1 with TRBJ1-1; a possible D gene is TRBD1 (6 bases). The TCR was taken from a male donor with early-stage non-small cell lung cancer. The CDR3 sequence is CSEQGWNTEAFF. CDR3 coding DNA: TGCAGCGAACAGGGTTGGAACACTGAAGCTTTCTTT.